Below, 5 T cell receptor beta chains from the same sample are listed, as sequenced in a study of Tregs in tolerant kidney transplant recipients. TCRdb keeps only in-frame clones here, not all; method: immunoSEQ multiplex PCR. The table has around 98,000 clones, roughly 93% seen once. Source: CD4+ T cells from blood, taken before the transplant. Every receptor here comes from a human donor who received a combined kidney and bone marrow transplant.

The chain combines TRBV9 with TRBJ2-1; 8 bases match TRBD1. Germline V CDR1 and CDR2: SGDLS, YYNGEE. This CDR3 is 17 amino acids long. V was clipped by 0 bases and J by 3 bases; unmatched bases: 8. CDR3 amino acids: CASSVGDRGPFYNEQFF. The DNA of the CDR3 is TGTGCCAGCAGCGTAGGAGACAGGGGCCCATTCTACAATGAGCAGTTCTTC. Supplemented by reference TRBV9 and TRBJ2-1, the full variable domain reads DSGVTQTPKHLITATGQRVTLRCSPRSGDLSVYWYQQSLDQGLQFLIQYYNGEERAKGNILERFSAQQFPDLHSELNLSSLELGDSALYFCASSVGDRGPFYNEQFFGPGTRLTVL.

V is TRBV18 and J is TRBJ2-1; D may be TRBD2 (5 bases). Trimming shortened V by 3 bases and J by 5 bases, and 11 bases separated the two germline ends. The CDR3 has 14 amino acids. Germline assignment: CDR1 KGHSH and CDR2 LQKENI. The CDR3 sequence is CASSPTSGDNEQFF. Written as DNA, the CDR3 is TGTGCCAGCTCACCCACGAGCGGAGACAATGAGCAGTTCTTC.

The V gene is TRBV27, the J gene TRBJ1-5; 8 nucleotides line up with TRBD1. The CDR3 contains 16 residues. The J segment lost 0 bases and the V segment lost 6 bases, leaving 7 bases of the junction unmatched. Germline V gene lookup returns CDR1 MNHEY and CDR2 SMNVEV (reference sequence). In DNA, the CDR3 is TGTGCCAGCAGCCCATTCGGACAGGGTAGCAATCAGCCCCAGCATTTT. Translation: CASSPFGQGSNQPQHF.

As for this clone: Germline is not matched at one junction end, which may reflect a read error. The same CDR3 arises from other DNA sequences in this sample as well. The J gene is TRBJ1-6, the V gene TRBV11-2; no definite D call. The CDR3 extends over 13 amino acids. Germline lookup yields CDR1 SGHAT and CDR2 FQNNGV. This CDR3 is CASSPQHNSPLHF. The CDR3 DNA reads TGTGCCAGCAGTCCACAGCATAATTCCCCCCTCCACTTT.

The CDR3 here is CASSDWTEGYTF. The CDR3 region has the DNA TGTGCCAGCAGCGACTGGACTGAGGGCTACACCTTC. This chain connects TRBV7-2 to TRBJ1-2; D unresolved. The germline gives CDR1 SGHTA, CDR2 FQGNSA. The CDR3 has 12 amino acids. Trimming pared 5 bases from V and 8 bases from J, leaving 12 bases between.